A single sample is the source of the 6 T cell receptor beta chains below, sequenced in a study of synovial regulatory T cells in juvenile arthritis. The assay was immunoSEQ multiplex PCR, and TCRdb's table has in-frame clones only and misses some. The sample holds approximately 10,000 clones. Specimen: Treg cells from blood. Subset: remaining (HLA-DR-negative) circulating blood Treg cells. Source of these receptors: a donor aged 2-35 years with juvenile idiopathic arthritis.

The rearrangement links TRBV6-5 to TRBJ2-2; no DNA is available, so the TRBD1 call from TCRdb remains unchecked. There are 15 residues in the CDR3. Nucleotide data are not available. Germline V lookup: CDR1 MNHEY, CDR2 SVGAGI. The CDR3: CASRAGTGGGGELFF.

The genes are TRBV20-1 and TRBJ2-7. CDR3 length: 10 residues. The coding DNA is unavailable. The germline CDR1 and CDR2 sequences are DFQATT and SNEGSKA (reference sequence). CDR3 sequence: CSARIYEQYF.

The CDR3 loop is CASGPGLATDEQFF. The chain has TRBV12-5 and TRBJ2-1; TCRdb selects TRBD2, and the lack of DNA leaves this call unchecked. Per the germline V gene, CDR1 is LGHNT and CDR2 is FRNRAP. The CDR3 spans 14 residues. No DNA sequence was recorded.

The chain carries TRBV7-6 and TRBJ1-1. The CDR3 sequence is 13 residues long. The nucleotide record is missing. Germline CDR1 is SGHVS and CDR2 is FNYEAQ. CDR3 sequence reads: CASSSLQNTEAFF.

The chain employs TRBV6-5 and TRBJ2-3; TCRdb's assignment of TRBD2 cannot be checked, as there is no DNA. This CDR3 contains 12 residues. The protein alone is recorded here. CDR1 MNHEY and CDR2 SVGAGI come from the germline V gene. The CDR3 region is CATCRGGDTQYF.

The J gene is TRBJ2-7, the V gene TRBV10-2; the D call of TRBD2 rests on TCRdb alone, since no DNA is present to check it. Germline V gene data show CDR1 as WSHSY and CDR2 as SAAADI. This CDR3 spans 15 amino acids. The coding DNA is unavailable. This CDR3 is CASRTTSGSSYEQYF.